This TCR beta chain was retrieved from a study of cytomegalovirus exposure and HLA in healthy donors. Study conclusions and caveats: Some TCR beta chains (roughly 160 of them) were listed as cytomegalovirus-associated. Rare sequences made up most TCRs, while some public TCRs were found in many donors.

CDR1 is MNHNY and CDR2 is SVGAGI in the germline V gene (reference sequence). V gave up 2 bases and J gave up 2 bases; unmatched junction bases: 4. The CDR3 loop spans 15 amino acids. Clones were sequenced by immunoSEQ multiplex PCR, and TCRdb holds only the in-frame ones, with some missing. The sample shows tens of thousands of clones, more than 70% of them seen only once. A remark on this clone: Its target is not known.

Sequenced material: PBMCs. The source is a woman aged 18-29 years in good health and CMV-seronegative. This chain links TRBV6-6 with TRBJ2-7, with TRBD1 identical over 9 bases. DNA for the CDR3: TGTGCCAGCAGTTACGTGGGACAGGGCGCCTACGAGCAGTACTTC. Translated: CASSYVGQGAYEQYF.